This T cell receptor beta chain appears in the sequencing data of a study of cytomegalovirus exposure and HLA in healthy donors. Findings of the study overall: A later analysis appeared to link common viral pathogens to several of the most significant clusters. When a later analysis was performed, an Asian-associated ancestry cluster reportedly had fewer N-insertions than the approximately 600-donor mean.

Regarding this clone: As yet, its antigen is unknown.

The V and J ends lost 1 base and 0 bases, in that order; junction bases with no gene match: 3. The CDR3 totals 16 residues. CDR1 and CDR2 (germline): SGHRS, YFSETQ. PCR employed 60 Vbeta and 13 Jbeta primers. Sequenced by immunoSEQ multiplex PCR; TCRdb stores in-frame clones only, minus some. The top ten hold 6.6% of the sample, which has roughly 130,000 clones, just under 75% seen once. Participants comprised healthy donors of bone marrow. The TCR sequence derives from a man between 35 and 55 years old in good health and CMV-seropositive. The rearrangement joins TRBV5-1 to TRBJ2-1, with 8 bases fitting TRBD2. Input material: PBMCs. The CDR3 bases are TGCGCCAGCAGCTTGACTAGCGGCTTCTCCTACAATGAGCAGTTCTTC. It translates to CASSLTSGFSYNEQFF.